The 32 T cell receptor beta chains listed next were all sequenced from one sample in a study of early T cells in non-severe SARS-CoV-2 infection. One entry per CDR3 protein results from TCRdb running MiXCR on the 5' RACE reads. The table records around 58,000 distinct CDR3 sequences, under 15% of them present only once. The material sequenced was whole blood, taken at baseline. These receptors all come from an adult who was a healthcare worker with PCR-confirmed SARS-CoV-2 infection or an uninfected control (not recorded which).

In this sample, this clonotype turned up many times. The V and J genes are TRBV12-3 or TRBV12-4 and TRBJ1-1, with D unclear. Trimming shortened V by 6 bases and J by 5 bases, and 10 bases separated the two germline ends. There are 12 residues in the CDR3. Here the CDR3 DNA reads TGTGCCAGCAGGCTTACGAGGACTGAAGCTTTCTTT. This translates into CASRLTRTEAFF.

The chain is built from TRBV11-2 and TRBJ2-1; 14 positions match TRBD2. The CDR3 runs to 15 residues. Germline lookup yields CDR1 SGHAT and CDR2 FQNNGV. V lost 3 bases, J lost 8 bases, and 3 bases stayed unmatched. In DNA form, the CDR3 reads TGTGCCAGCAGCTTGGGACTAGCGGGAGCAGATGAGCAGTTCTTC. This codes for CASSLGLAGADEQFF.

This clonotype was observed a handful of times. The rearrangement uses TRBV12-3 or TRBV12-4 and TRBJ2-7, with D unresolved. The CDR3 runs to 11 residues. V was cut by 5 bases and J by 6 bases, with 8 bases left in between. The CDR3 region is CASSKVVEQYF. The CDR3 bases are TGTGCCAGCAGTAAGGTAGTCGAGCAGTACTTC.

This clonotype appeared many times. The rearrangement joins TRBV12-3 or TRBV12-4 to TRBJ1-1; D is perhaps TRBD1 (5 bases). Trimming pared 7 bases from V and 5 bases from J, leaving 17 bases between. There are 14 residues in the CDR3. This chain's CDR3 is CASTRGVGNTEAFF. CDR3 in DNA: TGTGCCAGCACCCGGGGGGTAGGCAATACTGAAGCTTTCTTT.

The chain combines TRBV7-6 with TRBJ1-3; tentative D call: TRBD1 (6 bases). This CDR3 has 16 amino acids. V lost 5 bases to trimming and J lost 2 bases, with 16 bases between them. The germline gives CDR1 SGHVS, CDR2 FNYEAQ. CDR3 in amino acids: CASSPTGGSTGNTIYF. CDR3 nucleotide sequence: TGTGCCAGCAGCCCGACGGGGGGCAGTACTGGAAACACCATATATTTT.

This clonotype was detected ten times or more. V is TRBV3-1 and J is TRBJ2-1; 12 bases match TRBD2. Trimming cost V 4 bases and J 9 bases; bases outside gene matches: 10. The CDR3 runs to 16 residues. Per germline, CDR1 LGHDT and CDR2 YNNKEL (reference sequence). This CDR3 is CASSRTLAGGLVEQFF. The CDR3 nucleotides read TGTGCCAGCAGCCGAACCCTAGCGGGGGGGCTGGTTGAGCAGTTCTTC.

This clonotype was picked up a small number of times. J is TRBJ2-7 and V is TRBV4-1, with 7 bases matching TRBD1. The V segment lost 4 bases and the J segment 0 bases; nucleotides outside the gene matches: 6. This CDR3 spans 15 amino acids. CDR1 MGHRA and CDR2 YSYEKL come from the germline V gene. This CDR3 is CASSLRQGPSYEQYF. The DNA for the CDR3 is TGCGCCAGCAGCCTTAGACAGGGACCCTCCTACGAGCAGTACTTC.

This clonotype occurred a few times. The chain has TRBV11-2 and TRBJ2-2, with D unclear. Trimming removed 1 base at V and 4 bases at J, with 7 bases between. The CDR3 is 14 amino acids. Germline-derived CDR1 and CDR2 are SGHAT and FQNNGV. The CDR3 protein is CASSLASITGELFF. As DNA, the CDR3 is TGTGCCAGCAGCTTAGCTTCTATCACCGGGGAGCTGTTTTTT.

This clonotype was seen a few times. This sequence joins TRBV12-3 or TRBV12-4 and TRBJ2-1; TRBD2 agrees at 7 bases. This CDR3 comprises 15 residues. Germline trimming cut 6 bases from V and 8 bases from J; bases unmatched to any gene: 13. The CDR3 reads CASRGPAPGGDEQFF. The CDR3 DNA reads as TGTGCCAGCAGGGGCCCAGCTCCGGGAGGAGATGAGCAGTTCTTC.

V is TRBV20-1 and J is TRBJ2-1; D not certain. This CDR3 is built from 15 residues. Germline V gene sequence: CDR1 DFQATT, CDR2 SNEGSKA (reference sequence). V dropped 1 base and J dropped 4 bases, with 14 bases sitting between them. The CDR3 is CSARGSAERYNEQFF. CDR3 DNA sequence: TGCAGTGCTAGAGGTTCGGCGGAAAGATACAATGAGCAGTTCTTC.

In this sample, this clonotype turned up many times. V gene TRBV6-4 combines with J gene TRBJ2-2; possible D gene TRBD2, 5 bases. V gave up 5 bases and J gave up 4 bases, with 8 bases separating them. Germline lookup yields CDR1 MRHNA and CDR2 SNTAGT. The CDR3 has 13 amino acids. CDR3 protein: CASSLGVTGELFF. The CDR3, as DNA: TGTGCCAGCAGTCTCGGGGTCACCGGGGAGCTGTTTTTT.

This clonotype was detected a few times. The chain employs TRBV28 and TRBJ2-7; 11 bases align to TRBD2. Germline CDR1 MDHEN, CDR2 SYDVKM. V gave up 6 bases and J gave up 2 bases; unmatched junction bases: 6. The CDR3 runs 15 residues. Here the CDR3 reads CASSPLAGGPYEQYF. The CDR3 region has the DNA TGTGCCAGCAGCCCCCTAGCGGGGGGCCCCTACGAGCAGTACTTC. Supplemented by reference TRBV28 and TRBJ2-7, the full variable domain reads DVKVTQSSRYLVKRTGEKVFLECVQDMDHENMFWYRQDPGLGLRLIYFSYDVKMKEKGDIPEGYSVSREKKERFSLILESASTNQTSMYLCASSPLAGGPYEQYFGPGTRLTVT.

The rearrangement links TRBV14 to TRBJ1-2; no definite D call. The V end was cut by 2 bases, the J end by 8 bases, with 9 bases between. The CDR3 extends over 12 amino acids. Germline V CDR1 and CDR2: SGHDN, FVKESK. CDR3 sequence reads: CASSQTLTGYTF. The CDR3 nucleotides are TGTGCCAGCAGCCAAACCCTTACAGGCTACACCTTC.

This clonotype was counted between two and nine times. The V gene is TRBV3-1, the J gene TRBJ2-1, with 9 positions matching TRBD2. J was trimmed by 5 bases and V by 8 bases; bases with no gene match: 10. Germline assignment: CDR1 LGHDT and CDR2 YNNKEL (reference sequence). The CDR3 sequence is 15 residues long. The CDR3 is CASGYSGSRNNEQFF. CDR3 coding DNA: TGTGCCAGCGGGTATAGCGGGAGTCGAAACAATGAGCAGTTCTTC.

This clonotype occurred many times. This sequence joins TRBV12-3 or TRBV12-4 and TRBJ2-2, with 9 bases aligning to TRBD2. Trimming removed 7 bases from V and 4 bases from J; junction bases left unmatched: 10. The CDR3 has 16 amino acids. CDR3 amino acids: CASIFSGGGPTGELFF. CDR3 in DNA: TGTGCCAGCATCTTTAGCGGGGGAGGGCCCACCGGGGAGCTGTTTTTT.

There are many counts of this clonotype. A junction boundary mismatches the germline segment, possibly from a read error. This chain joins TRBV2 and TRBJ1-4, with D possibly matching TRBD1 (5 bases). The CDR3 covers 12 residues. The germline gives CDR1 SNHLY, CDR2 FYNNEI. The CDR3 spells CASSETQGRKVF. The CDR3 coding sequence is TGTGCCAGCAGCGAGACCCAGGGTAGGAAGGTTTTT.

The rearrangement joins TRBV3-1 to TRBJ2-7; 7 positions agree with TRBD1. V was clipped by 4 bases and J by 3 bases; unmatched bases: 6. CDR1 is LGHDT and CDR2 is YNNKEL in the germline V gene (reference sequence). The CDR3 is made up of 14 amino acids. The CDR3 is CASSRQGPIYEQYF. The DNA for the CDR3 is TGTGCCAGCAGCCGACAGGGACCCATCTACGAGCAGTACTTC.

The V and J genes are TRBV7-2 and TRBJ2-7; 11 nucleotides line up with TRBD2. The CDR3 extends over 15 amino acids. Unmatched junction bases numbered 11, after V lost 8 bases and J lost 5 bases. Germline V gives CDR1 SGHTA, CDR2 FQGNSA. The CDR3 loop is CASGRQGLAVDEQYF. In nucleotides, the CDR3 is TGTGCCAGCGGCCGACAGGGACTAGCGGTCGACGAGCAGTACTTC.

The chain couples TRBV6-1 to TRBJ2-6; the D is unclear. With 2 bases removed from V and 0 bases from J, the gap between germline ends came to 5 bases. This CDR3 spans 15 amino acids. Germline V CDR1 and CDR2: MNHNS, SASEGT. The CDR3 region is CASSESVSGANVLTF. The CDR3 DNA is TGTGCCAGCAGTGAAAGTGTCTCTGGGGCCAACGTCCTGACTTTC.

This clonotype has ten or more counts. V is TRBV4-1 and J is TRBJ2-5; D gene ambiguous. CDR1 and CDR2 (germline): MGHRA, YSYEKL. This CDR3 spans 13 amino acids. The ends were cut back, 0 bases at V and 5 bases at J, with 7 bases in the middle. CDR3 protein: CASSQEGVETQYF. The CDR3 DNA reads TGCGCCAGCAGCCAAGAGGGTGTTGAGACCCAGTACTTC.

In this sample, this clonotype turned up a few times. This chain connects TRBV7-8 to TRBJ2-7; D remains ambiguous. Trimming removed 5 bases from V and 2 bases from J, with 13 bases in between. CDR3 length equals 14 residues. CDR1 and CDR2 (germline): SGHVS, FQNEAQ. The CDR3 loop is CASSPQTWTYEQYF. CDR3 coding DNA: TGTGCCAGCAGCCCCCAGACGTGGACCTACGAGCAGTACTTC.

The chain has TRBV7-6 and TRBJ1-2, with 10 nucleotides matching TRBD1. CDR1 is SGHVS and CDR2 is FNYEAQ in the germline V gene. V shed 3 bases and J 3 bases; nucleotides not matched to a gene: 1. The CDR3 has 14 amino acids. The CDR3 spells CASSFGTGDYGYTF. The CDR3 region has the DNA TGTGCCAGCAGCTTTGGGACAGGGGACTATGGCTACACCTTC.

This clonotype has more than one count but fewer than ten. The CDR3 nucleotides read TGTGCCAGCAGTCCGCGGACTAGCGGGGTGTTAGCCAAAAACATTCAGTACTTC. Encoded protein: CASSPRTSGVLAKNIQYF. The chain couples TRBV12-3 or TRBV12-4 to TRBJ2-4, with 12 bases identical to TRBD2. This CDR3 is 18 amino acids long. Trimming cost V 5 bases and J 0 bases; bases outside gene matches: 8.

This chain uses TRBV18 with TRBJ1-6; 8 bases agree with TRBD1. The germline V gene encodes CDR1 KGHSH and CDR2 LQKENI. The ends lost 0 bases at V and 6 bases at J; junction bases unmatched: 1. This CDR3 has 15 amino acids. The chain's CDR3 is CASSPPGQGNSPLHF. In nucleotides, the CDR3 is TGTGCCAGCTCACCACCTGGACAGGGTAATTCACCCCTCCACTTT.

The chain links TRBV21-1 to TRBJ2-7; the table's D gene call, TRBD1, was not cross checked with the DNA. TRBV21-1 is marked as a pseudogene. The CDR3 has 13 amino acids. The chain's CDR3 is CARSRDGSYEQYF. CDR3 bases: TGTGCCAGGTCAAGGGACGGTTCCTACGAGCAGTACTTC.

The chain links TRBV5-8 to TRBJ2-3, with D unclear. Germline CDR1 SGHTS, CDR2 YDEGEE. V dropped 5 bases and J dropped 11 bases, with 15 bases sitting between them. The CDR3 is made up of 12 amino acids. CDR3 DNA: TGTGCCAGCAGGCTGCTACTATCAGAGCAGTATTTT. It codes for CASRLLLSEQYF. The full variable domain, rest sourced from reference TRBV5-8 and TRBJ2-3, is EAGVTQSPTHLIKTRGQQATLRCSPISGHTSVYWYQQALGLGLQFLLWYDEGEERNRGNFPPRFSGRQFPNYSSELNVNALELEDSALYLCASRLLLSEQYFGPGTRLTVL.

The chain recombines TRBV20-1 with TRBJ2-5; no definite D call. The CDR3 is 15 amino acids. Germline CDR1 DFQATT, CDR2 SNEGSKA (reference sequence). V gave up 0 bases and J gave up 0 bases, with 11 bases separating them. As DNA, the CDR3 is TGCAGTGCTAGAGATTCTACCGGGTACCAAGAGACCCAGTACTTC. It codes for CSARDSTGYQETQYF.

The chain is built from TRBV15 and TRBJ1-6, with a tentative D call TRBD1 (6 bases). CDR1 is LNHNV and CDR2 is YYDKDF in the germline V gene (reference sequence). Deletions cut 1 base from V and 8 bases from J, with 12 bases between. CDR3 size: 15 residues. CDR3 in amino acids: CATSRGTGSYSPLHF. The CDR3, as DNA: TGTGCCACCAGCAGAGGAACAGGGTCATATTCACCCCTCCACTTT.

This clonotype has more than one count but fewer than ten. The rearrangement links TRBV20-1 to TRBJ2-5, with 8 bases fitting TRBD1. This CDR3 region has 13 residues. The V segment lost 3 bases and the J segment 1 base; nucleotides outside the gene matches: 1. Germline CDR1 is DFQATT and CDR2 is SNEGSKA (reference sequence). The CDR3: CSASDRGQETQYF. CDR3 coding DNA: TGCAGTGCTAGTGACAGGGGCCAAGAGACCCAGTACTTC.

The V call is TRBV7-8, the J call TRBJ2-7, with 12 bases lining up with TRBD1. The CDR3 extends over 13 amino acids. Germline trimming cut 5 bases from V and 7 bases from J; bases unmatched to any gene: 3. Germline V gives CDR1 SGHVS, CDR2 FQNEAQ. CDR3 protein: CASSRDRGREQYF. CDR3 sequence (DNA): TGTGCCAGCAGCCGGGACAGGGGGCGAGAGCAGTACTTC.

CDR3 DNA sequence: TGTGCCAGCAGCCCGCTAGCGGGAGCATGGAATGAGCAGTTCTTC. Translation: CASSPLAGAWNEQFF. V gene TRBV12-3 or TRBV12-4 combines with J gene TRBJ2-1, with 10 bases that match TRBD2. This CDR3 is built from 15 residues. The V gene end was trimmed by 6 bases and the J gene end by 7 bases; junction bases not matched to a gene: 9.

A few counts support this clonotype. The rearrangement uses TRBV5-3 and TRBJ1-4, with D tentatively TRBD1 (5 bases). TRBV5-3 has ORF status, its function being uncertain. V was shortened by 2 bases and J by 8 bases, with 16 bases between the two germline ends. The CDR3 totals 15 residues. CDR3 DNA: TGTGCCAGAAGCTTAGCCGAGGAGGCAGGGGAAAAACTGTTTTTT. Encoded protein: CARSLAEEAGEKLFF.